These 7 T cell receptor beta chains share one sample of origin, sequenced in a study of T cells after yellow fever vaccination. Using its own MiXCR run on the 5' RACE reads, TCRdb lists one record per CDR3 protein. The repertoire holds around 310,000 distinct CDR3 sequences, 3.6% seen once, with around 24% in the top ten. Specimen: PBMCs, collected on the day of the yellow fever booster vaccination. The receptors here all came from a man in his late teens or twenties who received the YFV17D yellow fever vaccine.

The chain joins TRBV12-3 or TRBV12-4 to TRBJ1-2, with 7 bases that match TRBD1. CDR3 length equals 13 residues. With 6 bases clipped from V and 4 bases from J, the junction kept 5 bases outside the gene matches. The CDR3 DNA follows: TGTGCCAGCAGAGCAGGGGGGGGCTATGGCTACACCTTC. Encoded protein: CASRAGGGYGYTF.

In its sample, this clonotype was seen many times. The rearrangement uses TRBV5-8 and TRBJ2-4; 9 bases are shared with TRBD1. Germline-derived CDR1 and CDR2 are SGHTS and YDEGEE. CDR3 length: 15 amino acids. Trimming took 4 bases from V and 2 from J; bases not matched to a gene: 4. This CDR3 is CASSKQGATKNIQYF. The DNA for the CDR3 is TGTGCCAGCAGCAAACAGGGGGCAACCAAAAACATTCAGTACTTC.

The rearrangement uses TRBV25-1 and TRBJ2-1; D not certain. Germline CDR1 is MGHDK and CDR2 is SYGVNS. The CDR3 length is 14 residues. V was trimmed by 2 bases and J by 1 base, leaving 6 bases between them. CDR3 in amino acids: CASSEGGSYNEQFF. The CDR3 DNA reads as TGTGCCAGCAGTGAAGGCGGATCCTACAATGAGCAGTTCTTC.

This clonotype was detected only a few times. The chain uses TRBV7-8 and TRBJ2-2; 9 nucleotides agree with TRBD1. The germline V gene encodes CDR1 SGHVS and CDR2 FQNEAQ. The CDR3 totals 14 residues. V was pared by 10 bases and J by 5 bases, with 8 bases of the junction left unmatched. Written as DNA, the CDR3 is TGTGCCATGGGGGGGACAGGGTTAACCGGGGAGCTGTTTTTT. It encodes CAMGGTGLTGELFF.

This clonotype was counted only a few times. The chain carries TRBV11-2 and TRBJ1-1, with a tentative D call TRBD1 (5 bases). CDR3 size: 14 residues. Per germline, CDR1 SGHAT and CDR2 FQNNGV. Trimming took 7 bases from V and 5 from J, leaving 17 bases between them. The CDR3: CASTPRGEGTEAFF. The CDR3 DNA reads as TGTGCCAGCACCCCAAGGGGTGAAGGTACTGAAGCTTTCTTT.

This clonotype has just a few counts. The V gene is TRBV5-1, the J gene TRBJ2-5; unclear D gene. Trimming pared 0 bases from V and 3 bases from J, leaving 9 bases between. The germline V gene encodes CDR1 SGHRS and CDR2 YFSETQ. This CDR3 contains 14 residues. The chain's CDR3 is CASSLGQDKETQYF. CDR3 bases: TGCGCCAGCAGCTTGGGGCAGGATAAAGAGACCCAGTACTTC.

There are many counts of this clonotype. This chain joins TRBV5-1 and TRBJ2-5; 10 bases agree with TRBD2. Unmatched junction bases numbered 8, after V lost 4 bases and J lost 5 bases. The CDR3 extends over 15 amino acids. Germline CDR1 SGHRS, CDR2 YFSETQ. The chain's CDR3 is CASSDLKTSGETQYF. CDR3 DNA: TGCGCCAGCAGCGACCTGAAGACTAGCGGGGAGACCCAGTACTTC.